Following are 10 T cell receptor beta chains from one sample sequenced in a study of blood T cell repertoires in COVID-19. Clones were read by immunoSEQ multiplex PCR, and TCRdb kept only the in-frame ones, dropping some. The sample has hundreds of thousands of clones, around 88% seen once. Sequences were obtained from PBMCs or T cells enriched from blood (not recorded which). Every receptor here comes from a woman between 45 and 65 years old who had recovered from COVID-19.

The rearrangement links TRBV29-1 to TRBJ2-7, with 9 nucleotides matching TRBD2. The ends lost 7 bases at V and 2 bases at J; junction bases unmatched: 0. This CDR3 spans 11 amino acids. Germline CDR1 SQVTM, CDR2 ANQGSEA. In nucleotides, the CDR3 is TGCAGCGCTAGCGGGACCTACGAGCAGTACTTC. Its translation is CSASGTYEQYF.

The V gene is TRBV19, the J gene TRBJ2-7; 9 bases agree with TRBD1. The CDR3 runs to 12 residues. V dropped 6 bases and J dropped 3; count of bases not matched to a gene: 0. CDR1 is LNHDA and CDR2 is SQIVND in the germline V gene (reference sequence). The CDR3 loop is CASRDRGYEQYF. Here the CDR3 DNA reads TGTGCCAGTAGGGACAGGGGCTACGAGCAGTACTTC.

CDR3 in amino acids: CASSLESFVRGIYEQYF. The CDR3 nucleotides are TGTGCCAGCAGCTTGGAGAGTTTCGTCAGGGGGATCTACGAGCAGTACTTC. This chain links TRBV5-5 with TRBJ2-7; 7 bases line up with TRBD1. Trimming took 0 bases from V and 3 from J; bases not matched to a gene: 12. Germline CDR1 and CDR2: SGHKS and YYEKEE (reference sequence). The CDR3 sequence is 17 residues long.

This chain joins TRBV7-2 and TRBJ2-2; 7 bases line up with TRBD2. Germline lookup yields CDR1 SGHTA and CDR2 FQGNSA. The CDR3 has 14 amino acids. Trimming at V came to 4 bases and at J to 6 bases, leaving 5 bases not matched to a gene. CDR3 bases: TGTGCCAGCAGCTCGCATCGGGGGGCCGGGGAGCTGTTTTTT. Protein sequence: CASSSHRGAGELFF.

The chain carries TRBV19 and TRBJ2-1, with 14 bases identical to TRBD2. Germline CDR1 reads LNHDA; CDR2 reads SQIVND (reference sequence). This CDR3 spans 15 amino acids. Unmatched junction bases numbered 4, after V lost 5 bases and J lost 7 bases. The CDR3 DNA sequence: TGTGCCAGTAGTGCCCGACTAGCGGGAGGGAATGAGCAGTTCTTC. Protein product: CASSARLAGGNEQFF.

This clone was detected a few times. The chain links TRBV5-5 to TRBJ2-7; TRBD1 aligns across 7 bases. Germline assignment: CDR1 SGHKS and CDR2 YYEKEE (reference sequence). The CDR3 length is 13 residues. V shed 4 bases and J 2 bases; nucleotides not matched to a gene: 3. The CDR3 bases are TGTGCCAGCAGCCGTCAGGGGGCCTACGAGCAGTACTTC. This translates into CASSRQGAYEQYF.

The rearrangement uses TRBV11-3 and TRBJ2-7; perhaps TRBD1 as D (6 bases). This CDR3 comprises 13 residues. The V gene's germline CDR1 is SGHNT and CDR2 YENEEA. Trimming took off 6 bases at V and 6 bases at J, with 15 bases between the two ends. This CDR3 is CASSSETGSEQYF. For the CDR3, the DNA is TGTGCCAGCAGTTCGGAGACAGGTTCCGAGCAGTACTTC.

This clone was observed a single time. The genes are TRBV6-2 or TRBV6-3 and TRBJ1-5; 8 bases match TRBD1. J was trimmed by 4 bases and V by 4 bases; bases with no gene match: 6. Germline assignment: CDR1 MNHEY and CDR2 SVGEGT. The CDR3 consists of 15 residues. The CDR3 here is CASSFQGAGNQPQHF. The CDR3 DNA reads TGTGCCAGCAGTTTCCAGGGGGCTGGTAATCAGCCCCAGCATTTT.

The chain employs TRBV20-1 and TRBJ2-7; 9 bases align to TRBD1. The CDR3 totals 10 residues. With V trimmed by 6 bases and J by 11 bases, 5 bases remained unmatched. Per the germline V gene, CDR1 is DFQATT and CDR2 is SNEGSKA (reference sequence). The CDR3 loop is CSAYDRGEYF. The CDR3 bases are TGCAGTGCCTACGACAGGGGGGAGTACTTC.

The J gene is TRBJ1-2, the V gene TRBV15; 8 positions match TRBD1. After removal of 3 bases from V and 4 bases from J, the junction contained 4 bases not matched to a gene. The CDR3 extends over 14 amino acids. The germline V gene has CDR1 LNHNV and CDR2 YYDKDF (reference sequence). The CDR3 reads CATSRDREFYGYTF. CDR3 nucleotide sequence: TGTGCCACCAGCAGGGACAGGGAATTCTATGGCTACACCTTC.